Listed here are 22 T cell receptor beta chains from one sample, sequenced in a study of OX40 agonist ivuxolimab in advanced cancers. Profiled with immunoSEQ multiplex PCR; TCRdb holds only in-frame clones, not every one. This sample has tens of thousands of clones, with about 88% found just once. Sequenced here: CD4+ or CD8+ T cells sorted from blood, sampled in a trial of the OX40 agonist ivuxolimab. The receptors shown here come from an adult with an advanced solid tumor such as melanoma, head and neck, liver or kidney cancer.

This chain uses TRBV7-8 with TRBJ1-1; no clear D. CDR1 and CDR2 from the germline V gene are SGHVS and FQNEAQ. With 1 base removed from V and 0 bases from J, the gap between germline ends came to 9 bases. The CDR3 totals 15 residues. The CDR3 region has the DNA TGTGCCAGCAGCTTAGAACGGGATCTGAACACTGAAGCTTTCTTT. Its translation is CASSLERDLNTEAFF.

This chain's CDR3 is CASSSTSGRSDTQYF. The CDR3 bases are TGTGCCAGCAGCTCGACTAGCGGGAGGTCAGATACGCAGTATTTT. The V and J genes are TRBV7-6 and TRBJ2-3, with TRBD2 matching over 13 bases. CDR1 is SGHVS and CDR2 is FNYEAQ in the germline V gene. V lost 4 bases to trimming and J lost 4 bases; unmatched junction nucleotides: 2. This CDR3 has 15 amino acids.

This clone has just one count. This chain connects TRBV18 to TRBJ1-5; TRBD1 agrees at 9 bases. V trimming: 4 bases; J trimming: 7 bases; junction bases outside the gene matches: 11. CDR1 is KGHSH and CDR2 is LQKENI in the germline V gene. The CDR3 runs 16 residues. CDR3 in DNA: TGTGCCAGCTCACTTAACGACAGGGGGACGCGGCAGCCCCAGCATTTT. This gives the protein CASSLNDRGTRQPQHF. The variable domain in full, completed from reference TRBV18 and TRBJ1-5, reads NAGVMQNPRHLVRRRGQEARLRCSPMKGHSHVYWYRQLPEEGLKFMVYLQKENIIDESGMPKERFSAEFPKEGPSILRIQQVVRGDSAAYFCASSLNDRGTRQPQHFGDGTRLSIL.

The rearrangement joins TRBV5-6 to TRBJ1-6; D remains unclear. V lost 1 base to trimming and J lost 13 bases, with 15 bases between them. Germline V gene sequence: CDR1 SGHDT, CDR2 YYEEEE. This CDR3 region has 14 residues. The CDR3 region is CASSLSSAVWPLHF. The DNA for the CDR3 is TGTGCCAGCAGCTTGTCGTCGGCCGTCTGGCCCCTCCACTTT.

This sequence joins TRBV9 and TRBJ2-3; 8 bases are shared with TRBD2. The J segment lost 2 bases and the V segment lost 4 bases, leaving 6 bases of the junction unmatched. The length of the CDR3 is 15 residues. Germline CDR1 reads SGDLS; CDR2 reads YYNGEE. CDR3 residues: CASSPSGLYTDTQYF. CDR3 in DNA: TGTGCCAGCAGCCCTAGCGGGCTCTACACAGATACGCAGTATTTT.

The chain couples TRBV4-2 to TRBJ2-7; TRBD1 aligns across 7 bases. Unmatched junction bases numbered 9, after V lost 5 bases and J lost 2 bases. The germline CDR1 and CDR2 sequences are LGHNA and YNFKEQ. CDR3 length: 15 amino acids. CDR3 coding DNA: TGTGCCAGCAGCTACCAACAGGGGCCCCCCTACGAGCAGTACTTC. Residues: CASSYQQGPPYEQYF.

The CDR3 loop is CASSLEQGAWDEQFF. The CDR3 nucleotides read TGTGCCAGCAGCTTAGAACAGGGGGCTTGGGATGAGCAGTTCTTC. The chain has TRBV7-3 and TRBJ2-1; 9 bases match TRBD1. The germline V gene has CDR1 SGHTA and CDR2 FQGTGA. This CDR3 comprises 15 residues. After removal of 2 bases from V and 8 bases from J, the junction contained 7 bases not matched to a gene.

The J gene is TRBJ2-3, the V gene TRBV27; D not resolved. Trimming left V 2 bases short and J 2 bases short, with 14 bases between. The germline CDR1 and CDR2 sequences are MNHEY and SMNVEV (reference sequence). The CDR3 has 16 amino acids. The CDR3 here is CASSLGPGGDTDTQYF. In DNA form, the CDR3 reads TGTGCCAGCAGTTTAGGGCCCGGTGGCGACACAGATACGCAGTATTTT.

The chain has TRBV7-8 and TRBJ1-5; D unresolved. The CDR3 has 14 amino acids. Germline-derived CDR1 and CDR2 are SGHVS and FQNEAQ. The V and J ends lost 1 base and 0 bases respectively, with 4 bases between them. The CDR3 DNA follows: TGTGCCAGCAGCTTAGAGAGTAGCAATCAGCCCCAGCATTTT. Amino acid sequence: CASSLESSNQPQHF.

J is TRBJ2-3 and V is TRBV15; D tentatively reads TRBD1 or TRBD2 (5 bases each). This CDR3 has 13 amino acids. Germline V gives CDR1 LNHNV, CDR2 YYDKDF (reference sequence). With 5 bases removed from V and 4 bases from J, the gap between germline ends came to 10 bases. The CDR3 region has the DNA TGTGCCACCAGCGGCAGGGACCCAGATACGCAGTATTTT. The encoded protein is CATSGRDPDTQYF. Full variable domain (outside the CDR3, taken from reference TRBV15 and TRBJ2-3): DAMVIQNPRYQVTQFGKPVTLSCSQTLNHNVMYWYQQKSSQAPKLLFHYYDKDFNNEADTPDNFQSRRPNTSFCFLDIRSPGLGDTAMYLCATSGRDPDTQYFGPGTRLTVL.

The sample holds a few counts of this clone. The chain has TRBV9 and TRBJ1-1; TRBD1 might be the D (5 bases). Trimming took off 4 bases at V and 1 base at J, with 8 bases between the two ends. Germline CDR1 reads SGDLS; CDR2 reads YYNGEE. The CDR3 has 13 amino acids. In DNA, the CDR3 is TGTGCCAGCAGCCCCGGACAGAACACTGAAGCTTTCTTT. It encodes CASSPGQNTEAFF.

The table lists this clone with a count of one. The rearrangement uses TRBV15 and TRBJ2-7; 9 positions match TRBD1. V trimming: 3 bases; J trimming: 4 bases; junction bases outside the gene matches: 1. From germline, CDR1 is LNHNV and CDR2 YYDKDF (reference sequence). The length of the CDR3 is 13 residues. In DNA, the CDR3 is TGTGCCACCAGCAGTGACAGGGGGTACGAGCAGTACTTC. Residues: CATSSDRGYEQYF.

The genes are TRBV25-1 and TRBJ1-6; TRBD1 is a possible D gene (5 bases). The V and J ends lost 2 bases and 8 bases respectively, with 13 bases between them. This CDR3 spans 15 amino acids. CDR1 and CDR2 (germline): MGHDK, SYGVNS. The CDR3 is CASSEPRELHSPLHF. The CDR3 nucleotides are TGTGCCAGCAGTGAACCCAGGGAATTGCATTCACCCCTCCACTTT.

By its share, this clone is medium-sized (0.01 to 0.1%). This chain connects TRBV5-6 to TRBJ1-2, with D possibly being TRBD1 (5 bases). The V end lost 3 bases, the J end lost 0 bases, and 15 bases lay between the germline ends. The CDR3 covers 16 residues. Germline values: CDR1 SGHDT, CDR2 YYEEEE. CDR3 DNA sequence: TGTGCCAGCAGCTGGGGCGGCAGGTCAACTAACTATGGCTACACCTTC. It codes for CASSWGGRSTNYGYTF.

This chain uses TRBV9 with TRBJ2-5, with 7 bases matching TRBD2. The germline V gene encodes CDR1 SGDLS and CDR2 YYNGEE. This CDR3 region has 14 residues. Germline trimming cut 7 bases from V and 4 bases from J; bases unmatched to any gene: 10. DNA of the CDR3: TGTGCCAGCCAAGAGGGCGGGGGTAGAGAGACCCAGTACTTC. Protein: CASQEGGGRETQYF.

The CDR3, as DNA: TGTGCCAGCAGTCCCACCGGGACAGGGATGGGCGTAGGGGATACGCAGTATTTT. Residues: CASSPTGTGMGVGDTQYF. The V call is TRBV7-7, the J call TRBJ2-3; 9 positions match TRBD1. Germline V gene data show CDR1 as SSHAT and CDR2 as FNYEAQ (reference sequence). This CDR3 has 18 residues. The ends lost 6 bases at V and 6 bases at J; junction bases unmatched: 19.

In this sample, this clone turned up once. V usage is TRBV29-1 and J usage is TRBJ1-2; D might be TRBD1 (6 bases). The CDR3 is made up of 14 amino acids. Trimming pared 4 bases from V and 2 bases from J, leaving 14 bases between. Germline V gene data show CDR1 as SQVTM and CDR2 as ANQGSEA. CDR3 nucleotides: TGCAGCGTTGCAGAGGGGGGGTTCAACTATGGCTACACCTTC. It encodes CSVAEGGFNYGYTF.

V and J are TRBV6-4 and TRBJ2-3; tentative D call: TRBD1 (6 bases). Germline CDR1 MRHNA, CDR2 SNTAGT. V lost 5 bases, J lost 6 bases, and 15 bases lay in between. The CDR3 consists of 14 residues. The CDR3 nucleotides read TGTGCCAGCAGTCATGAGGCAGGGGCGGATACGCAGTATTTT. It encodes CASSHEAGADTQYF.

The CDR3, as DNA: TGTGCCAGTAGTATAGTTCCCCCTACTAGCGGGAGAGGCTCTGAGCAGTTCTTC. It is translated as CASSIVPPTSGRGSEQFF. The chain has TRBV19 and TRBJ2-1, with 11 bases lining up with TRBD2. V was pared by 1 base and J by 9 bases, with 14 bases of the junction left unmatched. The germline CDR1 and CDR2 sequences are LNHDA and SQIVND (reference sequence). The CDR3 runs 18 residues.

The chain links TRBV27 to TRBJ1-1; TRBD1 aligns across 7 bases. The CDR3 extends over 15 amino acids. V shed 5 bases, J shed 0 bases, and the junction held 6 bases outside the gene matches. Germline V gene data show CDR1 as MNHEY and CDR2 as SMNVEV (reference sequence). The CDR3 coding sequence is TGTGCCAGCAGTCCCCGAGACAGGGTGAACACTGAAGCTTTCTTT. As protein: CASSPRDRVNTEAFF.

The chain couples TRBV9 to TRBJ2-7; weak D call: TRBD1 (5 bases). The CDR3 length is 17 residues. Germline-derived CDR1 and CDR2 are SGDLS and YYNGEE. Trimming stripped 3 bases from V and 4 bases from J, with 23 bases between. DNA for the CDR3: TGTGCCAGCAGCGCCTCAGGGTGGGGCTCGAAAGATTACGAGCAGTACTTC. It translates to CASSASGWGSKDYEQYF. Looking up the rest from reference TRBV9 and TRBJ2-7 gives the full variable domain: DSGVTQTPKHLITATGQRVTLRCSPRSGDLSVYWYQQSLDQGLQFLIQYYNGEERAKGNILERFSAQQFPDLHSELNLSSLELGDSALYFCASSASGWGSKDYEQYFGPGTRLTVT.

This sequence joins TRBV18 and TRBJ2-1; 11 bases are shared with TRBD2. The germline CDR1 and CDR2 sequences are KGHSH and LQKENI. The junction had 3 bases not matched to a gene; V was cut back by 4 bases and J by 4 bases. This CDR3 contains 15 residues. CDR3 sequence: CASSHSSGGYNEQFF. The CDR3 coding sequence is TGTGCCAGCTCACACTCTAGCGGGGGGTACAATGAGCAGTTCTTC.